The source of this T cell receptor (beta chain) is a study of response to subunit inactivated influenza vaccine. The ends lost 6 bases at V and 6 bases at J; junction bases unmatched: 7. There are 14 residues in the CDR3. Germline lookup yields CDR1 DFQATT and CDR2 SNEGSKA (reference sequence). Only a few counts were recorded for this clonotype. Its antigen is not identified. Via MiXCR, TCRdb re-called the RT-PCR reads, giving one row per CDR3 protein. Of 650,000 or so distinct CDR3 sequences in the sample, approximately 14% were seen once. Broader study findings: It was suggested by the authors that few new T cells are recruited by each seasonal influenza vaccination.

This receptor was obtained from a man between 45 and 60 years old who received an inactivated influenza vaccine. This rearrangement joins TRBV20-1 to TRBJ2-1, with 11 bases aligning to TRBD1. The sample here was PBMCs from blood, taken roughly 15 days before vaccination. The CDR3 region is CSAASGTGGNEQFF. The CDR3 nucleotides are TGCAGTGCCGCAAGCGGGACAGGGGGCAATGAGCAGTTCTTC.